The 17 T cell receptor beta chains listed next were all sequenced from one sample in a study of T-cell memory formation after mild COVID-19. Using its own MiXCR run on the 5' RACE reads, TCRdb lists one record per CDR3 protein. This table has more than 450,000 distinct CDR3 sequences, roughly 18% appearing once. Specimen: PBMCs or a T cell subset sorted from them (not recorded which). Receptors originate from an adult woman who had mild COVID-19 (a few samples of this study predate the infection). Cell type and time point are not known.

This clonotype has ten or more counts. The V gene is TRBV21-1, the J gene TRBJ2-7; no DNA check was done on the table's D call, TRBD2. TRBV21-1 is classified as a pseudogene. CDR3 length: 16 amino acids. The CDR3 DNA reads TGTGCCAGCAGCAAAGTGAGCGGGCGGTCCAGGAACGAGCAGTACTTC. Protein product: CASSKVSGRSRNEQYF.

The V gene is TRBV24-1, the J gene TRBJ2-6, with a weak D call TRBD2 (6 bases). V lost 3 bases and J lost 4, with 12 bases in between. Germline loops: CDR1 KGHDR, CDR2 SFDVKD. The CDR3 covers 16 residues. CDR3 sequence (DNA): TGTGCCACCAGTGATCCGGGGGTGAACGGGGCCAACGTCCTGACTTTC. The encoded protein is CATSDPGVNGANVLTF.

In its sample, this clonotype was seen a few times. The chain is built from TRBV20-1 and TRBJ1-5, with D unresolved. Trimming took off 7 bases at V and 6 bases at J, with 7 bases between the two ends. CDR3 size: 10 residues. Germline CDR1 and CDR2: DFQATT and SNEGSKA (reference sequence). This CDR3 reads CSVWSQPQHF. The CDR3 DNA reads TGCAGTGTTTGGAGTCAGCCCCAGCATTTT.

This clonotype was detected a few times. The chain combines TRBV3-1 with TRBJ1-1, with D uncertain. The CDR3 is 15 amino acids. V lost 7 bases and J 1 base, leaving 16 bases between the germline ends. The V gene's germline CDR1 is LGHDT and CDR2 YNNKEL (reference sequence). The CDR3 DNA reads TGTGCCAGCACCACAGCGGCCTCAACGAACACTGAAGCTTTCTTT. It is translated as CASTTAASTNTEAFF.

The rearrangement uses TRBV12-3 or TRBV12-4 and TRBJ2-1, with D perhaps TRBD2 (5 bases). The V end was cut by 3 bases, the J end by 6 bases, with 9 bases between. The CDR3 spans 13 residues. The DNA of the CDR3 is TGTGCCAGCAGTTTGAGTCTAGCCAATGAGCAGTTCTTC. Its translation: CASSLSLANEQFF.

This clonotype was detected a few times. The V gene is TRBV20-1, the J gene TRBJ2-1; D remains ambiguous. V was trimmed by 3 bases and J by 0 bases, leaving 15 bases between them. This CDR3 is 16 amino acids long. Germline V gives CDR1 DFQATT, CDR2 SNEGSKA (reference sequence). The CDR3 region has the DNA TGCAGTGCTAGGACCACCGGCGCCGGCTCCTACAATGAGCAGTTCTTC. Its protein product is CSARTTGAGSYNEQFF.

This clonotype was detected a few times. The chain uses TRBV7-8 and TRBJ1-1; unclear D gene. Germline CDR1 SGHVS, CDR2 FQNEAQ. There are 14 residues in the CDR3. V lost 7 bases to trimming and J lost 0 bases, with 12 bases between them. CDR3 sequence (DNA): TGTGCCAGCACACCCACAGACATGAACACTGAAGCTTTCTTT. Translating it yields CASTPTDMNTEAFF.

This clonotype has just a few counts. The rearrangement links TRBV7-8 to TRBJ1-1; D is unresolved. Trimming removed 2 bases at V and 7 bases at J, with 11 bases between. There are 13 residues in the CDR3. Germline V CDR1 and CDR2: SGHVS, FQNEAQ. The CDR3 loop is CASSLPLRLEAFF. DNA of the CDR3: TGTGCCAGCAGCTTACCCCTTCGACTTGAAGCTTTCTTT.

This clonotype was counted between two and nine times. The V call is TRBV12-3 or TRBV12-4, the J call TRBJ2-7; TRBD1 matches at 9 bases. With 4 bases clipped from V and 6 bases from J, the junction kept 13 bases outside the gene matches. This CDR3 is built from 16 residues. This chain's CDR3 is CASSSQAGTGTIEQYF. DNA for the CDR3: TGTGCCAGCAGTTCCCAGGCCGGGACAGGGACGATCGAGCAGTACTTC.

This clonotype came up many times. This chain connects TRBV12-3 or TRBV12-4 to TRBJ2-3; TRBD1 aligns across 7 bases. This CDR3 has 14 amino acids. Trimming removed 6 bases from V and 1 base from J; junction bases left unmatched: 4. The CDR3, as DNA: TGTGCCAGCAGCCCTAGGGGGCGCACAGATACGCAGTATTTT. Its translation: CASSPRGRTDTQYF.

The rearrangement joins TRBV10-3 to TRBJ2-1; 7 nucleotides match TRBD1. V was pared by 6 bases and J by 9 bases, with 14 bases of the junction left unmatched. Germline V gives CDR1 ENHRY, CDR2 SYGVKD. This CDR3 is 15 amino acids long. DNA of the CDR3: TGTGCCATCAGCAGGGACAGCGATTCTGGGGGTGAGCAGTTCTTC. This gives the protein CAISRDSDSGGEQFF.

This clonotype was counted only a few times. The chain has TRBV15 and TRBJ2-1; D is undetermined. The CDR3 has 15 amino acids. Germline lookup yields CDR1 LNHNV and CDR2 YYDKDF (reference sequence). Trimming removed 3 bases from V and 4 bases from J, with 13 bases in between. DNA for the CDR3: TGTGCCACCAGCAGGGTGGAAGGTTTTTACAATGAGCAGTTCTTC. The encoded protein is CATSRVEGFYNEQFF.

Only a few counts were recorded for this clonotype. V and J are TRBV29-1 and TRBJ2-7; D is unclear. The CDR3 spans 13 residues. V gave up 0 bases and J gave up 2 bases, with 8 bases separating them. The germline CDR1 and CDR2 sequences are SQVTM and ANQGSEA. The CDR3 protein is CSVEDDEAYEQYF. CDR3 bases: TGCAGCGTTGAAGATGACGAAGCCTACGAGCAGTACTTC.

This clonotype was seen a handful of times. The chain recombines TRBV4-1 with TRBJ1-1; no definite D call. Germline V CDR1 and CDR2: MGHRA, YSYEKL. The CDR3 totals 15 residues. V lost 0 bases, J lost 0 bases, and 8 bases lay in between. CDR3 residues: CASSQDRAVNTEAFF. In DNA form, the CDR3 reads TGCGCCAGCAGCCAAGATCGGGCGGTGAACACTGAAGCTTTCTTT.

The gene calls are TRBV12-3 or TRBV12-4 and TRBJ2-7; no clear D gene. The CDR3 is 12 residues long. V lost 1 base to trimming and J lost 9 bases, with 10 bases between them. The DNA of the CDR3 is TGTGCCAGCAGTTTAGACCGGGCGGTGCAGTACTTC. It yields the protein CASSLDRAVQYF.

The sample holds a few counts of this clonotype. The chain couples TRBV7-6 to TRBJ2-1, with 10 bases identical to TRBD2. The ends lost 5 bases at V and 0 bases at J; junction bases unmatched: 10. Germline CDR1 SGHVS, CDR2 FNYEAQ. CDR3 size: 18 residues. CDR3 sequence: CASSREPRLAGSYNEQFF. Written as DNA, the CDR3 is TGTGCCAGCAGCCGAGAGCCCAGACTAGCGGGCTCCTACAATGAGCAGTTCTTC. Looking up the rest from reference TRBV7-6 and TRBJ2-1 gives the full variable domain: GAGVSQSPRYKVTKRGQDVALRCDPISGHVSLYWYRQALGQGPEFLTYFNYEAQQDKSGLPNDRFSAERPEGSISTLTIQRTEQRDSAMYRCASSREPRLAGSYNEQFFGPGTRLTVL.

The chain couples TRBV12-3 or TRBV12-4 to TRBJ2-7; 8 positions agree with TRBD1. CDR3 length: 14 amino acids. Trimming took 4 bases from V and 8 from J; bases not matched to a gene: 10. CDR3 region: CASSYSGQGLKQYF. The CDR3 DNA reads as TGTGCCAGCAGTTATTCAGGACAGGGACTCAAGCAGTACTTC.